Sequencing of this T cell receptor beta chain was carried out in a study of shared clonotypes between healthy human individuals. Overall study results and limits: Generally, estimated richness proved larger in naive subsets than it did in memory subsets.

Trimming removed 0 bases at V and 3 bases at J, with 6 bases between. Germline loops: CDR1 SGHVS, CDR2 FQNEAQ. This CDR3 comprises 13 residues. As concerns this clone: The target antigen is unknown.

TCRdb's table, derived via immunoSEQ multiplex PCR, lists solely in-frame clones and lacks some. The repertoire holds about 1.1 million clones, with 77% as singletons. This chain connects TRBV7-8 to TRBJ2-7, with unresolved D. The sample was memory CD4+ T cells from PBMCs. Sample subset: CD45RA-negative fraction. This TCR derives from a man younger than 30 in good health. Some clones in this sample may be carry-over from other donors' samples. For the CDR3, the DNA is TGTGCCAGCAGCTTAGCGGGCAGCTACGAGCAGTACTTC. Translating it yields CASSLAGSYEQYF.